The next 19 T cell receptor beta chains were all read from a single sample in a study of shared T cell receptors in the human thymus. The assay was immunoSEQ multiplex PCR, and TCRdb's table has in-frame clones only and misses some. The repertoire has almost 550,000 clones, approximately 78% of them found once; the top ten carry more than 0.01%. The sample was also reused in another study, on human thymus T cells.

Sequencing was done on a sample of thymocytes. These receptor sequences come from a boy less than two years old with a congenital heart defect.

This clone was seen a handful of times. The rearrangement uses TRBV4-3 and TRBJ2-7; 9 nucleotides align to TRBD1. The germline gives CDR1 LGHNA, CDR2 YSLEER. After removal of 0 bases from V and 0 bases from J, the junction contained 6 bases not matched to a gene. The CDR3 runs to 17 residues. The DNA of the CDR3 is TGCGCCAGCAGCCAAGATGACAGGGGGGATGTCTCCTACGAGCAGTACTTC. Amino acid sequence: CASSQDDRGDVSYEQYF.

V and J are TRBV7-9 and TRBJ2-4; D remains unclear. CDR3 length: 14 amino acids. With 5 bases removed from V and 2 bases from J, the gap between germline ends came to 10 bases. Germline V CDR1 and CDR2: SEHNR, FQNEAQ (reference sequence). DNA of the CDR3: TGTGCCAGCAGCCCACGGTTGTCCAAAAACATTCAGTACTTC. This sequence encodes CASSPRLSKNIQYF.

As for this clone: The junction shows a germline mismatch at one end, possibly a read error. The genes are TRBV7-2 and TRBJ2-7; TRBD2 matches at 11 bases. The germline gives CDR1 SGHTA, CDR2 FQGNSA. The CDR3 is 18 amino acids. The CDR3 is CASSLAPGLAEGGYGQYF. In DNA form, the CDR3 reads TGTGCCAGCAGCTTAGCCCCGGGACTAGCGGAGGGGGGATACGGGCAGTACTTC. The whole variable domain, filled in from reference TRBV7-2 and TRBJ2-7, reads GAGVSQSPSNKVTEKGKDVELRCDPISGHTALYWYRQSLGQGLEFLIYFQGNSAPDKSGLPSDRFSAERTGGSVSTLTIQRTQQEDSAVYLCASSLAPGLAEGGYGQYFGPGTRLTVT.

This rearrangement joins TRBV20-1 to TRBJ2-7, with D tentatively TRBD2 (6 bases). Germline CDR1 DFQATT, CDR2 SNEGSKA (reference sequence). Deletions cut 3 bases from V and 9 bases from J, with 12 bases between. The CDR3 has 11 amino acids. This CDR3 reads CSARSGRMQYF. The CDR3 DNA sequence: TGCAGTGCTAGGTCGGGGAGGATGCAGTACTTC.

J is TRBJ1-5 and V is TRBV9, with 7 nucleotides matching TRBD1. The CDR3 extends over 15 amino acids. With 3 bases clipped from V and 3 bases from J, the junction kept 6 bases outside the gene matches. CDR1 is SGDLS, CDR2 YYNGEE, per germline. The CDR3 here is CASSGPGQANQPQHF. As DNA, the CDR3 is TGTGCCAGCAGCGGACCCGGACAGGCCAATCAGCCCCAGCATTTT.

J is TRBJ1-2 and V is TRBV21-1; TRBD1 reflects the table's D call only, with no check against the DNA. TRBV21-1 is deemed a pseudogene. CDR3 length: 15 residues. CDR3 coding DNA: TGTGCCAGCTCCAAAGACAGGGGCCCTAACTATGGCTACACCTTC. Its protein is CASSKDRGPNYGYTF.

The rearrangement links TRBV27 to TRBJ2-7; D remains ambiguous. Between the trimmed V and J ends, which lost 3 bases and 0 bases, there was a span of 6 bases. The CDR3 extends over 13 amino acids. In germline, CDR1 is MNHEY, CDR2 SMNVEV (reference sequence). CDR3 protein: CASSFLSSYEQYF. CDR3 bases: TGTGCCAGCAGTTTCCTAAGCTCCTACGAGCAGTACTTC.

The chain recombines TRBV4-1 with TRBJ2-1, with a weak D call TRBD2 (5 bases). The CDR3 is 15 amino acids. The germline CDR1 and CDR2 sequences are MGHRA and YSYEKL. Trimming left V 3 bases short and J 8 bases short, with 17 bases between. The CDR3: CASSQALSRADEQFF. In DNA, the CDR3 is TGCGCCAGCAGCCAGGCCCTTTCGCGGGCGGATGAGCAGTTCTTC.

The chain joins TRBV4-2 to TRBJ2-7, with a weak D call TRBD2 (5 bases). Deletions cut 4 bases from V and 3 bases from J, with 13 bases between. In germline, CDR1 is LGHNA, CDR2 YNFKEQ. There are 14 residues in the CDR3. For the CDR3, the DNA is TGTGCCAGCAGCCCGGGCGCTGAGGGCTACGAGCAGTACTTC. Its protein product is CASSPGAEGYEQYF.

J is TRBJ2-3 and V is TRBV11-2, with D possibly TRBD1 on 5 matching bases. Germline V gives CDR1 SGHAT, CDR2 FQNNGV. The CDR3 loop spans 15 amino acids. Trimming cost V 7 bases and J 3 bases, with 17 bases left between them. CDR3: CASNSWGQPTDTQYF. Here the CDR3 DNA reads TGTGCCAGCAATTCGTGGGGCCAACCTACAGATACGCAGTATTTT. The full variable domain, completed using reference TRBV11-2 and TRBJ2-3, is EAGVAQSPRYKIIEKRQSVAFWCNPISGHATLYWYQQILGQGPKLLIQFQNNGVVDDSQLPKDRFSAERLKGVDSTLKIQPAKLEDSAVYLCASNSWGQPTDTQYFGPGTRLTVL.

The chain is built from TRBV5-6 and TRBJ2-3, with 14 bases lining up with TRBD2. The CDR3 has 19 residues. V trimming: 4 bases; J trimming: 6 bases; junction bases outside the gene matches: 16. CDR1 SGHDT and CDR2 YYEEEE come from the germline V gene. CDR3 bases: TGTGCCAGCAGCACCTACCTCTTGGGACTAGCGGGAGTTGGGGATACGCAGTATTTT. Its translation: CASSTYLLGLAGVGDTQYF.

This clone was observed a handful of times. The chain combines TRBV6-4 with TRBJ2-1, with 11 nucleotides matching TRBD2. CDR1 is MRHNA, CDR2 SNTAGT, per germline. Germline trimming cut 5 bases from V and 1 base from J; bases unmatched to any gene: 4. The CDR3 consists of 16 residues. CDR3 DNA sequence: TGTGCCAGCAGTCGGACTAGCGGGCCTTCCTACAATGAGCAGTTCTTC. It codes for CASSRTSGPSYNEQFF.

The chain is built from TRBV28 and TRBJ1-5; 10 bases match TRBD1. J gave up 6 bases and V 8 bases, and 10 bases lay outside the gene matches. The CDR3 consists of 15 residues. Germline V lookup: CDR1 MDHEN, CDR2 SYDVKM. The CDR3 DNA follows: TGTGCCAGCCGTAGTCGGGACAGGGGATTTCAGCCCCAGCATTTT. It yields the protein CASRSRDRGFQPQHF.

The sample holds one count of this clone. The chain uses TRBV5-6 and TRBJ2-4, with 10 bases fitting TRBD2. Germline values: CDR1 SGHDT, CDR2 YYEEEE. The CDR3 consists of 19 residues. With V trimmed by 2 bases and J by 0 bases, 11 bases remained unmatched. CDR3 residues: CASSFVTSGTTLAKNIQYF. The CDR3 coding sequence is TGTGCCAGCAGCTTCGTTACTAGCGGGACGACTTTAGCCAAAAACATTCAGTACTTC.

The count of this clone is one. CDR3 sequence: CASSLGSGVSTEAFF. In DNA form, the CDR3 reads TGTGCCAGCAGCTTAGGATCGGGGGTTAGCACTGAAGCTTTCTTT. This chain links TRBV11-3 with TRBJ1-1; maybe TRBD1 (5 bases). This CDR3 is 15 amino acids long. Germline values: CDR1 SGHNT, CDR2 YENEEA. V lost 1 base to trimming and J lost 4 bases, with 13 bases between them.

The CDR3 loop reads CASSRATAKNTEAFF. CDR3 nucleotides: TGCGCCAGCAGCCGCGCAACAGCCAAGAACACTGAAGCTTTCTTT. The chain carries TRBV5-1 and TRBJ1-1; D ambiguous. Per germline, CDR1 SGHRS and CDR2 YFSETQ. The CDR3 covers 15 residues. V shed 4 bases and J shed 1 base, with 14 bases lying between them.

The rearrangement uses TRBV11-2 and TRBJ2-4, with a tentative D call TRBD2 (6 bases). Germline V lookup: CDR1 SGHAT, CDR2 FQNNGV. The CDR3 length is 17 residues. V shed 1 base and J shed 0 bases, with 13 bases lying between them. As DNA, the CDR3 is TGTGCCAGCAGCTTAGGAATAGCGGCTCTAGCCAAAAACATTCAGTACTTC. It is translated as CASSLGIAALAKNIQYF.

This sequence joins TRBV5-1 and TRBJ2-7; 7 bases are a match to TRBD2. Germline CDR1 is SGHRS and CDR2 is YFSETQ. The CDR3 has 16 amino acids. The trim removed 5 bases at V and 2 bases at J, leaving 13 bases unmatched. CDR3 DNA: TGCGCCAGCAGGGGGCAAACTAGCGCGTACACCTACGAGCAGTACTTC. This sequence encodes CASRGQTSAYTYEQYF.

This clone appeared once. J is TRBJ2-6 and V is TRBV19, with a tentative D call TRBD1 (5 bases). The CDR3 loop spans 17 amino acids. Trimming stripped 0 bases from V and 4 bases from J, with 13 bases between. Germline assignment: CDR1 LNHDA and CDR2 SQIVND (reference sequence). For the CDR3, the DNA is TGTGCCAGTAGTATAGAAGTCGGCAGGGCGGGGGCCAACGTCCTGACTTTC. Translating gives CASSIEVGRAGANVLTF.